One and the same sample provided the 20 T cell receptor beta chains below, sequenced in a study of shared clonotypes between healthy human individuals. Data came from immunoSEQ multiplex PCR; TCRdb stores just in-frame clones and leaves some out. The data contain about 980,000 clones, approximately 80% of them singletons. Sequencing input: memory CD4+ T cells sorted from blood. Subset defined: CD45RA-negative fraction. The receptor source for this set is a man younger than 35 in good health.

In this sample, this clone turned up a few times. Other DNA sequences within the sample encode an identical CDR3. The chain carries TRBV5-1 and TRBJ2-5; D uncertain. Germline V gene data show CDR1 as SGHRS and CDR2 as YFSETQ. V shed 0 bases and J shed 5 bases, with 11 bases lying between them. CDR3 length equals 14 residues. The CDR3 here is CASSLDWGRETQYF. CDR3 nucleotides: TGCGCCAGCAGCTTGGACTGGGGAAGGGAGACCCAGTACTTC.

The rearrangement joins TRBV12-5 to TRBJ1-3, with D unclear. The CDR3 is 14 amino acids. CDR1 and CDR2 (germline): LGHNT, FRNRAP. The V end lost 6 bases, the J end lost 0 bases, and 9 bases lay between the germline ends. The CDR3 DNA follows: TGTGCTAGTGGCCCCGGGATCTCTGGAAACACCATATATTTT. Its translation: CASGPGISGNTIYF.

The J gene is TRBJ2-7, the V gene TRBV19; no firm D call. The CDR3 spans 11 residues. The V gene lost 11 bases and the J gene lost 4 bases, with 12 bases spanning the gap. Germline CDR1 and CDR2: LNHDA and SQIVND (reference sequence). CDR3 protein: CALILVYEQYF. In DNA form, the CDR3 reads TGTGCCCTGATTCTTGTGTACGAGCAGTACTTC.

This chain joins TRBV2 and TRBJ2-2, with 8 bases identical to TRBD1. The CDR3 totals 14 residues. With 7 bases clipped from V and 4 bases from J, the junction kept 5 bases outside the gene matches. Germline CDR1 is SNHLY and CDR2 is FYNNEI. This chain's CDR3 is CASTWTGLTGELFF. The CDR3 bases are TGTGCCAGCACTTGGACAGGGCTCACCGGGGAGCTGTTTTTT.

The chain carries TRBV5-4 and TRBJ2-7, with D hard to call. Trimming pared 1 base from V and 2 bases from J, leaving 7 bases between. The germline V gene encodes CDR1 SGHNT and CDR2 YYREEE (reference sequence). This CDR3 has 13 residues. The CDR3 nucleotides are TGTGCCAGCAGCTTGTGGCCCCCCTACGAGCAGTACTTC. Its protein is CASSLWPPYEQYF.

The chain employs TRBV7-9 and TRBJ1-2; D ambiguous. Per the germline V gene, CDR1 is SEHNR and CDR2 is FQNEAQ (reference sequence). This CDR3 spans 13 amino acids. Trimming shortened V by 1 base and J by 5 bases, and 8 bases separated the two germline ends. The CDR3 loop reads CASSLDPLYGYTF. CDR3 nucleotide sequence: TGTGCCAGCAGCTTAGATCCCCTTTATGGCTACACCTTC.

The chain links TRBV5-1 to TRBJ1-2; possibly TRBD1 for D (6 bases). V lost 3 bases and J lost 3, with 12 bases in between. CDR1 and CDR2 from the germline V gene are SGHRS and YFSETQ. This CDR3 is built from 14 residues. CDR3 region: CASSSGTMDYGYTF. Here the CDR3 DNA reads TGCGCCAGCAGCTCCGGGACAATGGACTATGGCTACACCTTC.

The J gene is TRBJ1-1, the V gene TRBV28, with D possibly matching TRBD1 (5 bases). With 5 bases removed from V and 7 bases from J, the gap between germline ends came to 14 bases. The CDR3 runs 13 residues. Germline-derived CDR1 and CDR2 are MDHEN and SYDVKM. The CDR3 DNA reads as TGTGCCAGCAGTCCTAAGGGGTATGGTGAAGCTTTCTTT. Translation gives CASSPKGYGEAFF. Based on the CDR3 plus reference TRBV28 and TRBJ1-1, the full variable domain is DVKVTQSSRYLVKRTGEKVFLECVQDMDHENMFWYRQDPGLGLRLIYFSYDVKMKEKGDIPEGYSVSREKKERFSLILESASTNQTSMYLCASSPKGYGEAFFGQGTRLTVV.

The CDR3 sequence: CASRQGTHTGELFF. CDR3 nucleotide sequence: TGTGCCAGCAGACAGGGGACACACACCGGGGAGCTGTTTTTT. The V gene is TRBV6-4, the J gene TRBJ2-2; 7 nucleotides align to TRBD1. The germline gives CDR1 MRHNA, CDR2 SNTAGT. The CDR3 consists of 14 residues. J lost 3 bases, V lost 6 bases, and 4 bases had no gene match.

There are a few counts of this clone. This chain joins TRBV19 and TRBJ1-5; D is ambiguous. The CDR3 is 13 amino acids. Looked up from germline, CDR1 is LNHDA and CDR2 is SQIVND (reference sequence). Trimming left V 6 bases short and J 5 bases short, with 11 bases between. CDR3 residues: CASRYGFDQPQHF. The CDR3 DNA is TGTGCCAGTAGATACGGATTTGATCAGCCCCAGCATTTT.

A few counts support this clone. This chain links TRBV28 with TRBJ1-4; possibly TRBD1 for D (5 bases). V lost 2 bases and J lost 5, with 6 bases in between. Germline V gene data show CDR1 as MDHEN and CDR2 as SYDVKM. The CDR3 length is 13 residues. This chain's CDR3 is CASSLEGNEKLFF. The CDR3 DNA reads TGTGCCAGCAGTTTAGAGGGGAATGAAAAACTGTTTTTT.

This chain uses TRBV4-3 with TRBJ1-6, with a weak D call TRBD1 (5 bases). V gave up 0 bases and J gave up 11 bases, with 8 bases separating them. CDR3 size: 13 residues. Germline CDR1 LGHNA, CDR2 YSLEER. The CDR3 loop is CASSQERGAPLHF. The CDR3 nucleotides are TGCGCCAGCAGCCAAGAAAGGGGCGCACCCCTCCACTTT.

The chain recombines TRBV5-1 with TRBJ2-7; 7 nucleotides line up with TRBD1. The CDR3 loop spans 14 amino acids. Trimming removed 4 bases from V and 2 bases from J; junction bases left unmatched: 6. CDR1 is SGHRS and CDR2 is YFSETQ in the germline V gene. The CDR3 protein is CASSVEGATYEQYF. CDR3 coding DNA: TGCGCCAGCAGCGTCGAGGGGGCCACCTACGAGCAGTACTTC.

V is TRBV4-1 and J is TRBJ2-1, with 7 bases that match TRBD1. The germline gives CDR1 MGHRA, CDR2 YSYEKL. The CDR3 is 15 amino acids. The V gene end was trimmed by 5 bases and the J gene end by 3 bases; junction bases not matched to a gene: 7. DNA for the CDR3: TGCGCCAGCAGCTATAGGACAGGAAACTACAATGAGCAGTTCTTC. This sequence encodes CASSYRTGNYNEQFF.

The CDR3, as DNA: TGCGCCAGCAGTCACCCTGCAAGGACCGATGATTGTTGGGCTGCCTACGAGCAGTACTTC. This gives the protein CASSHPARTDDCWAAYEQYF. The rearrangement joins TRBV23-1 to TRBJ2-7; D ambiguous. TRBV23-1 is an open reading frame whose function is uncertain. Trimming cost V 3 bases and J 2 bases, with 29 bases left between them. The CDR3 contains 20 residues.

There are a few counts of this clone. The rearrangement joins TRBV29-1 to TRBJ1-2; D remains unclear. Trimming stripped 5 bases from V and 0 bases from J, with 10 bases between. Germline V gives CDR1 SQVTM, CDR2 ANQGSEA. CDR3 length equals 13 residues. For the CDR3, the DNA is TGCAGCGTTTTCGACTCCTCTAACTATGGCTACACCTTC. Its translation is CSVFDSSNYGYTF.

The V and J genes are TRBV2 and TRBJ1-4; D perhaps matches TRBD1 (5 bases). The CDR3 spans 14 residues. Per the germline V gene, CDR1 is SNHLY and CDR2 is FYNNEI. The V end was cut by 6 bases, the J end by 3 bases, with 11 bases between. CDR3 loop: CASRRWGANEKLFF. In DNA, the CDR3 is TGTGCCAGCAGGCGTTGGGGGGCTAATGAAAAACTGTTTTTT. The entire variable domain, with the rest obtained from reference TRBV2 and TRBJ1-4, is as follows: EPEVTQTPSHQVTQMGQEVILRCVPISNHLYFYWYRQILGQKVEFLVSFYNNEISEKSEIFDDQFSVERPDGSNFTLKIRSTKLEDSAMYFCASRRWGANEKLFFGSGTQLSVL.

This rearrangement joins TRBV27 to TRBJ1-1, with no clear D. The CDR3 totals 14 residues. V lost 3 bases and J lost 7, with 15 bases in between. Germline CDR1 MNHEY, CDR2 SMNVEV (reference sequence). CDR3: CASSFGPRVGEAFF. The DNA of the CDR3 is TGTGCCAGCAGTTTTGGCCCCCGAGTTGGTGAAGCTTTCTTT.

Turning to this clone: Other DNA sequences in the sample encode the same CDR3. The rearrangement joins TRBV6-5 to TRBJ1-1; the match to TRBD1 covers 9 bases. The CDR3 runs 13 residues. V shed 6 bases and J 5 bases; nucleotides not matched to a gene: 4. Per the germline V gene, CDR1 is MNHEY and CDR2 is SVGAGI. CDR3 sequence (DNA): TGTGCCAGCAGCCGCGGACAGGGGACTGAAGCTTTCTTT. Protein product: CASSRGQGTEAFF.

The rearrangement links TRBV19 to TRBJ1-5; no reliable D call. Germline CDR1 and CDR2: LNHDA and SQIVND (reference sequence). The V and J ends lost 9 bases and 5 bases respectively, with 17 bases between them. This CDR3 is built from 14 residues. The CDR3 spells CARSQEETYQPQHF. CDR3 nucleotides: TGTGCCAGATCTCAAGAGGAGACCTATCAGCCCCAGCATTTT. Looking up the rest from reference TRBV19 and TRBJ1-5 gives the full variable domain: DGGITQSPKYLFRKEGQNVTLSCEQNLNHDAMYWYRQDPGQGLRLIYYSQIVNDFQKGDIAEGYSVSREKKESFPLTVTSAQKNPTAFYLCARSQEETYQPQHFGDGTRLSIL.